The rows below give T cell receptor beta chains drawn from one sample of a study of early T cells in non-severe SARS-CoV-2 infection. TCRdb recomputed calls from the 5' RACE reads with MiXCR, one row per CDR3 protein. The sample carries fewer than 120,000 distinct CDR3 sequences, over 9.5% recorded once. Here the sequenced sample was whole blood, taken at baseline. Receptor source: an adult who was a healthcare worker with PCR-confirmed SARS-CoV-2 infection or an uninfected control (not recorded which). The CDR3 runs from the conserved cysteine through the conserved F or W. The D gene is left open where the match is weak. For some rows the clone size is stated as once, few or many, or as a class when expanded; others skip it.

few	NA	TRBV7-6	TRBJ2-1	CASSFDQINEQFF	TGTGCCAGCAGCTTCGATCAGATCAATGAGCAGTTCTTC
NA	NA	TRBV10-3	TRBJ2-1	CAIRDSGQPANEQFF	TGTGCCATCAGGGACTCGGGACAACCAGCCAATGAGCAGTTCTTC
NA	NA	TRBV4-1	TRBJ1-6	CASSQGEDSPLHF	TGCGCCAGCAGCCAAGGGGAGGATTCACCCCTCCACTTT
few	NA	TRBV10-3	TRBJ1-1	CAISESRGTEAFF	TGTGCCATCAGTGAGTCCCGGGGCACTGAAGCTTTCTTT
NA	TRBD1	TRBV20-1	TRBJ2-7	CSAPGQVAAYEQYF	TGCAGTGCTCCTGGACAGGTAGCAGCCTACGAGCAGTACTTC
many	NA	TRBV28	TRBJ2-3	CASSLRTIGTDTQYF	TGTGCCAGCAGTTTACGGACGATCGGCACAGATACGCAGTATTTT
NA	TRBD1	TRBV29-1	TRBJ2-7	CSVALTGGAPYF	TGCAGCGTTGCCCTTACAGGGGGCGCCCCGTACTTC
many	TRBD2	TRBV3-1	TRBJ2-1	CASSHGLREGYNEQFF	TGTGCCAGCAGCCACGGCCTGCGGGAGGGATACAATGAGCAGTTCTTC
NA	TRBD1	TRBV11-2	TRBJ1-3	CASSFSGTGSGNTIYF	TGTGCCAGCAGCTTCTCCGGGACAGGCTCTGGAAACACCATATATTTT
few	TRBD2	TRBV20-1	TRBJ2-5	CSATIAGGQETQYF	TGCAGTGCTACCATAGCGGGAGGACAAGAGACCCAGTACTTC
few	NA	TRBV28	TRBJ2-7	CASSLSRYYEQYF	TGTGCCAGCAGTTTATCCCGATACTACGAGCAGTACTTC
few	NA	TRBV29-1	TRBJ1-1	CSVELNTEAFF	TGCAGCGTGGAGTTGAACACTGAAGCTTTCTTT
many	TRBD1	TRBV15	TRBJ1-2	CATSRAPQGNYGYTF	TGTGCCACCAGCAGAGCTCCACAGGGGAATTATGGCTACACCTTC
NA	TRBD1	TRBV19	TRBJ2-3	CASSKDRGDTQYF	TGTGCCAGTAGTAAGGACAGGGGAGATACGCAGTATTTT
few	NA	TRBV30	TRBJ1-6	CACPCEGEYSPLHF	TGTGCCTGTCCGTGCGAGGGAGAGTATTCACCCCTCCACTTT
NA	NA	TRBV2	TRBJ1-5	CASSEQLVSNQPQHF	TGTGCCAGCAGTGAGCAGCTTGTCAGCAATCAGCCCCAGCATTTT
few	TRBD1	TRBV6-2/TRBV6-3	TRBJ1-5	CASRPGDRANQPQHF	TGTGCCAGCAGACCGGGGGACAGGGCCAATCAGCCCCAGCATTTT
NA	TRBD2	TRBV27	TRBJ2-1	CASSPPGLAFHEQFF	TGTGCCAGCAGTCCGCCGGGACTAGCGTTCCATGAGCAGTTCTTC
few	NA	TRBV3-1	TRBJ1-1	CASSQDLGAEAFF	TGTGCCAGCAGCCAAGATCTGGGGGCTGAAGCTTTCTTT
few	NA	TRBV19	TRBJ1-2	CASTRGSQINGYTF	TGTGCCAGTACTAGGGGGTCACAGATCAATGGCTACACCTTC
NA	NA	TRBV6-5	TRBJ2-3	CASSYLGGAGTQYF	TGTGCCAGCAGTTACTTGGGCGGGGCCGGTACGCAGTATTTT
few	TRBD2	TRBV6-1	TRBJ2-2	CASSEWGGRGFWNTGELFF	TGTGCCAGCAGTGAATGGGGCGGGAGAGGTTTTTGGAACACCGGGGAGCTGTTTTTT
NA	TRBD1	TRBV6-1	TRBJ1-3	CASDRQGRSGNTIYF	TGTGCCAGTGATAGACAGGGGAGGTCTGGAAACACCATATATTTT
NA	TRBD2	TRBV5-1	TRBJ2-1	CASLGTSGRNEQFF	TGCGCCAGCCTAGGGACTAGCGGCCGCAATGAGCAGTTCTTC
few	NA	TRBV11-2	TRBJ2-1	CASSLDPIRGGEQFF	TGTGCCAGCAGCTTAGACCCAATCAGGGGCGGTGAGCAGTTCTTC
few	TRBD2	TRBV5-1	TRBJ2-1	CASSFLGLAGNNEQFF	TGCGCCAGCAGCTTCCTGGGACTAGCGGGGAACAATGAGCAGTTCTTC
NA	TRBD2	TRBV30	TRBJ2-7	CAWSPGLAAYSYEQYF	TGTGCCTGGAGTCCCGGACTAGCGGCCTACTCCTACGAGCAGTACTTC
few	NA	TRBV6-5	TRBJ1-1	CASSYTAQGHTEAFF	TGTGCCAGCAGTTACACCGCACAGGGACACACTGAAGCTTTCTTT
NA	TRBD1	TRBV3-1	TRBJ1-2	CASSESRGLNYGYTF	TGTGCCAGCAGTGAATCCAGGGGGCTTAACTATGGCTACACCTTC
NA	NA	TRBV9	TRBJ2-7	CASSQQGRAYEQYF	TGTGCCAGCAGCCAACAGGGTAGGGCCTACGAGCAGTACTTC
few	TRBD1	TRBV4-1	TRBJ1-1	CASSQVFRWNSDRGGQNTEAFF	TGCGCCAGCAGCCAAGTCTTTCGTTGGAACTCAGACAGGGGGGGTCAGAACACTGAAGCTTTCTTT
NA	NA	TRBV12-3/TRBV12-4	TRBJ1-5	CASSLMRGGGQPQHF	TGTGCCAGCAGTTTGATGCGCGGCGGAGGTCAGCCCCAGCATTTT
few	NA	TRBV29-1	TRBJ1-2	CSGNAVGGYTF	TGCAGCGGCAACGCCGTCGGGGGCTACACCTTC
many	TRBD1	TRBV6-5	TRBJ1-2	CASSYFDRGSRGYTF	TGTGCCAGCAGTTACTTCGACAGGGGATCGCGGGGCTACACCTTC
many	TRBD2	TRBV29-1	TRBJ2-2	CSVVGVSGRLGRFNTGELFF	TGCAGCGTTGTGGGGGTTAGCGGGAGGTTGGGCCGTTTTAACACCGGGGAGCTGTTTTTT
NA	NA	TRBV6-6	TRBJ1-2	CASSRGRAGINSSGYTF	TGTGCCAGCAGTCGGGGCCGGGCAGGGATAAATTCTAGTGGCTACACCTTC
NA	NA	TRBV7-3	TRBJ2-5	CASSITREETQYF	TGTGCCAGCAGCATAACTAGAGAAGAGACCCAGTACTTC
many	NA	TRBV7-6	TRBJ2-3	CASSLWRDTQYF	TGTGCCAGCAGCTTGTGGAGAGATACGCAGTATTTT
many	NA	TRBV30	TRBJ1-1	CAWKEEGVNTEAFF	TGTGCCTGGAAGGAGGAGGGGGTGAACACTGAAGCTTTCTTT
few	NA	TRBV9	TRBJ2-7	CASSVGGIYEQYF	TGTGCCAGCAGCGTAGGGGGAATCTACGAGCAGTACTTC
NA	NA	TRBV2	TRBJ1-1	CASLGPEAFF	TGTGCCAGCCTGGGACCGGAAGCTTTCTTT
NA	NA	TRBV7-9	TRBJ1-2	CASSSEASNYGYTF	TGTGCCAGCAGCTCAGAAGCTTCTAACTATGGCTACACCTTC
few	NA	TRBV5-1	TRBJ1-6	CASSWGRSNSPLHF	TGCGCCAGCAGCTGGGGACGGAGTAATTCACCCCTCCACTTT
NA	NA	TRBV10-2	TRBJ1-1	CASSDVGATNTEAFF	TGCGCCAGCAGTGATGTAGGGGCGACGAACACTGAAGCTTTCTTT
NA	TRBD1	TRBV5-1	TRBJ2-7	CASSAGQAQTYEQYF	TGCGCCAGCAGCGCAGGACAGGCTCAAACCTACGAGCAGTACTTC
NA	NA	TRBV29-1	TRBJ2-1	CSAVGTPYNEQFF	TGCAGCGCCGTAGGGACCCCCTACAATGAGCAGTTCTTC
NA	TRBD1	TRBV5-1	TRBJ1-1	CASSLDRGFEAFF	TGCGCCAGCAGCTTGGACAGGGGGTTCGAAGCTTTCTTT
many	NA	TRBV5-1	TRBJ1-5	CASSKGPNNQPQHF	TGCGCCAGCAGCAAGGGCCCGAACAATCAGCCCCAGCATTTT